These T cell receptor beta chains were read from a single sample in a study of blood T cell repertoires in COVID-19. The method was immunoSEQ multiplex PCR; TCRdb's version includes in-frame clones alone and lacks a portion of them. This sample has approximately 50,000 clones, with around nine tenths found just once. Sequencing used peripheral blood. Receptors were obtained from a human donor in a cohort sampled during active COVID-19. Both conserved end residues are part of each CDR3. A D gene is named only where the DNA matches it firmly. Clone size is not always given. Where it is, it says once, few, many or a class for expanded clones.

TRBD2	TRBJ2-1	NA	TRBV3-1/TRBV3-2	TGTGCCAGCAGCCAAGCCCCGGGACTAGCGGGGCCTAACAATGAGCAGTTCTTC	CASSQAPGLAGPNNEQFF
TRBD2	TRBJ2-1	NA	TRBV7-9	TGTGCCAGCAGCTTAGTCGGCGGGGGGGTAAGTGAGCAGTTCTTC	CASSLVGGGVSEQFF
TRBD2	TRBJ2-3	NA	TRBV7-6	TGTGCCAGCAGCGCTCTAGCGGGGGGGGGAGATACGCAGTATTTT	CASSALAGGGDTQYF
NA	TRBJ1-5	NA	TRBV6-6	TGTGCCAGCAGTCCTAAACTTGTTTTTCGTCAGCCCCAGCATTTT	CASSPKLVFRQPQHF
NA	TRBJ1-2	few	TRBV5-8	TGTGCCAGCAGTGAATTCACCGGGACACAAGTTTACTATGGCTACACCTTC	CASSEFTGTQVYYGYTF
NA	TRBJ1-6	NA	TRBV5-5	TGTGCCAGCAGCTTGGGGAGGGCAGATGTCCTCCTAAATTCACCCCTCCACTTT	CASSLGRADVLLNSPLHF
TRBD1	TRBJ2-7	NA	TRBV5-6	TGTGCCAGCAGCTCACTCACAGGGGCCTACGAGCAGTACTTC	CASSSLTGAYEQYF
NA	TRBJ1-1	NA	TRBV4-3	TGCGCCAGCAGTCGAGGGAAAACTGAAGCTTTCTTT	CASSRGKTEAFF
NA	TRBJ2-5	NA	TRBV7-2	TGTGCCAGCAGCTTATGGACACCCCAAGAGACCCAGTACTTC	CASSLWTPQETQYF
NA	TRBJ2-7	NA	TRBV18	TGTGCCAGCTCAAACGAGAGAAACTACGAGCAGTACTTC	CASSNERNYEQYF
NA	TRBJ1-5	NA	TRBV28	TGTGCCAGCAAACGGACAGACTTTAGCAATCAGCCCCAGCATTTT	CASKRTDFSNQPQHF
NA	TRBJ2-1	NA	TRBV4-1	TGCGCCAGCAGCCAAAATAAGCCCTGGAGACTACAGCAATCACTCAATGAGCAGTTCTTC	CASSQNKPWRLQQSLNEQFF
TRBD1	TRBJ2-3	few	TRBV6-4	TGTGCCAGCAGTGAGGGACAGGGAGAGGATACGCAGTATTTT	CASSEGQGEDTQYF
NA	TRBJ1-1	NA	TRBV9	TGTGCCAGCAGCGTAGGATCCGACATGAACACTGAAGCTTTCTTT	CASSVGSDMNTEAFF